This is a list of T cell receptor beta chains from one sample in a study of cytomegalovirus exposure and HLA in healthy donors. Here immunoSEQ multiplex PCR was the method, and the copy in TCRdb shows in-frame clones only, minus some. Among 90,000 to 130,000 clones listed, approximately 70% were seen once. Sequencing was carried out using PBMCs. The receptor set was obtained from a man aged 25 to 40 in good health and CMV-seropositive. Both conserved end residues are part of each CDR3. A D gene is named only where the DNA matches it firmly. Not all rows give a size; the values are once, few, many and, for expanded clones, a class.

V gene	D gene	clone size	J gene	CDR3 protein	CDR3 DNA
TRBV6-1	-	-	TRBJ1-2	CASSRATPGYGYTF	TGTGCCAGCAGCCGTGCGACACCGGGGTATGGCTACACCTTC
TRBV5-6	-	once	TRBJ1-2	CASSFGQRGYGYTF	TGTGCCAGCAGCTTCGGACAGCGGGGCTATGGCTACACCTTC
TRBV5-6	TRBD1	-	TRBJ2-7	CASSAGQGIPYEQYF	TGTGCCAGCAGCGCCGGACAGGGGATACCCTACGAGCAGTACTTC
TRBV5-1	-	-	TRBJ1-2	CASSLSGDYGYTF	TGCGCCAGCAGCTTGTCTGGAGACTATGGCTACACCTTC
TRBV28	-	-	TRBJ2-2	CASSFFPGANTGELFF	TGTGCCAGCAGTTTCTTCCCGGGGGCGAACACCGGGGAGCTGTTTTTT
TRBV6-5	TRBD2	-	TRBJ2-3	CASSWGGMPDTQYF	TGTGCCAGCAGTTGGGGGGGGATGCCAGATACGCAGTATTTT
TRBV7-9	TRBD1	-	TRBJ1-3	CASSHWTGGISGNTIYF	TGTGCCAGCAGCCACTGGACAGGGGGTATTTCTGGAAACACCATATATTTT
TRBV7-6	-	-	TRBJ1-5	CASSQIGGGQPQHF	TGTGCCAGCAGCCAAATAGGGGGGGGTCAGCCCCAGCATTTT
TRBV27	-	-	TRBJ2-1	CASSLRDAAEQFF	TGTGCCAGCAGCTTGCGGGACGCAGCTGAGCAGTTCTTC
TRBV10-2	TRBD1	once	TRBJ1-2	CASTNGQGAGYGYTF	TGCGCCAGCACTAATGGACAGGGGGCGGGCTATGGCTACACCTTC
TRBV10-3	-	-	TRBJ1-3	CAIRPSGNSGNTIYF	TGTGCCATCAGACCTTCAGGAAACTCTGGAAACACCATATATTTT
TRBV6-6	-	-	TRBJ1-2	CASKEVDAYGYTF	TGTGCCAGCAAAGAGGTTGATGCCTATGGCTACACCTTC
TRBV2	TRBD1	-	TRBJ1-2	CASSSTRTGGHGYTF	TGTGCCAGCAGTTCTACCCGGACAGGGGGCCACGGCTACACCTTC
TRBV5-4	TRBD1	-	TRBJ2-2	CASSLVGLTGGSTGELFF	TGTGCCAGCAGCTTGGTAGGGCTGACAGGGGGCAGTACCGGGGAGCTGTTTTTT
TRBV21-1	-	-	TRBJ2-5	CASSLPQGEVETQYF	TGTGCCAGCAGCCTTCCACAGGGGGAGGTAGAGACCCAGTACTTC
TRBV19	TRBD1	-	TRBJ2-6	CASSSRGTGANVLTF	TGTGCCAGTAGTAGCAGGGGGACTGGGGCCAACGTCCTGACTTTC
TRBV6-1	TRBD1	few	TRBJ2-2	CASEGETGGTGELFF	TGTGCCAGCGAGGGTGAGACAGGGGGCACCGGGGAGCTGTTTTTT
TRBV12-5	TRBD2	-	TRBJ2-1	CASGTISGLAGTEEQFF	TGTGCTAGTGGTACAATATCGGGACTAGCGGGGACCGAGGAGCAGTTCTTC
TRBV19	TRBD2	-	TRBJ2-3	CASSIGPGLAGTDTQYF	TGTGCCAGTAGTATAGGCCCCGGACTAGCGGGGACAGATACGCAGTATTTT
TRBV7-5	-	-	TRBJ1-2	CARSPRRDPLVRVYGYTF	TGTGCCAGAAGCCCAAGGCGGGATCCCCTAGTCCGGGTCTATGGCTACACCTTC
TRBV7-8	TRBD2	-	TRBJ2-3	CASSSLPSGRARRTDTQYF	TGTGCCAGCAGCAGCCTCCCTAGCGGGAGGGCCCGGCGCACAGATACGCAGTATTTT
TRBV6-5	-	few	TRBJ1-1	CASSYTGRGTEAFF	TGTGCCAGCAGTTACACAGGGAGAGGCACTGAAGCTTTCTTT
TRBV29-1	TRBD1	-	TRBJ1-1	CSVDPGGSEAFF	TGCAGCGTAGACCCAGGGGGTTCAGAAGCTTTCTTT
TRBV27	TRBD2	-	TRBJ2-1	CASSGTSGSNEQFF	TGTGCCAGCAGCGGGACTAGCGGGAGCAATGAGCAGTTCTTC
TRBV11-2	-	-	TRBJ2-3	CASSLGLSNTDTQYF	TGTGCCAGCAGCTTGGGACTGTCGAACACAGATACGCAGTATTTT
TRBV4-3	-	-	TRBJ2-5	CASSQYGAQETQYF	TGCGCCAGCAGCCAATATGGGGCCCAAGAGACCCAGTACTTC
TRBV27	-	-	TRBJ1-2	CASSLSRAVTSTF	TGTGCCAGCAGTTTATCGAGGGCGGTTACTTCCACCTTC
TRBV10-3	TRBD1	few	TRBJ1-6	CAISSQGSGYNSPLHF	TGTGCCATCAGTTCACAGGGGAGTGGCTATAATTCACCCCTCCACTTT
TRBV21-1	-	few	TRBJ2-2	CASSGQGWAGELFF	TGTGCCAGCAGCGGACAGGGCTGGGCCGGGGAGCTGTTTTTT
TRBV11-3	-	-	TRBJ2-1	CASSLDFRRQSDEQFF	TGTGCCAGCAGCTTAGATTTCAGGCGACAGAGTGATGAGCAGTTCTTC
TRBV7-2	-	once	TRBJ2-3	CASSLLYSTDTQYF	TGTGCCAGCAGCTTACTTTATTCCACAGATACGCAGTATTTT
TRBV9	TRBD2	-	TRBJ2-1	CASSALGTSGGDNEQFF	TGTGCCAGCAGCGCCCTAGGGACTAGCGGGGGGGACAATGAGCAGTTCTTC
TRBV11-2	TRBD2	few	TRBJ2-1	CASRTLSGGAYNEQFF	TGTGCCAGCAGGACTCTAAGCGGGGGGGCCTACAATGAGCAGTTCTTC
TRBV5-6	-	-	TRBJ2-3	CASSWAGDTQYF	TGTGCCAGCAGCTGGGCGGGAGATACGCAGTATTTT
TRBV7-6	-	-	TRBJ1-1	CASSLVVGGLDAFF	TGTGCCAGCAGCTTAGTGGTGGGGGGGCTTGATGCTTTCTTT
TRBV7-8	TRBD1	-	TRBJ2-3	CASISKGATDTQYF	TGTGCCAGCATATCTAAGGGGGCGACAGATACGCAGTATTTT
TRBV27	TRBD2	few	TRBJ2-3	CASTPWTSGGRADTQYF	TGTGCCAGCACCCCCTGGACTAGCGGGGGTAGAGCAGATACGCAGTATTTT
TRBV19	TRBD1	-	TRBJ1-3	CATSTGGPNTIYF	TGTGCCACCTCGACAGGGGGCCCAAACACCATATATTTT
TRBV28	-	-	TRBJ1-5	CASSLAGYSNQPQHF	TGTGCCAGCAGTTTAGCAGGATATAGCAATCAGCCCCAGCATTTT
TRBV5-1	-	-	TRBJ1-6	CASSPSENNSPLHF	TGCGCCAGCAGCCCGTCGGAGAATAATTCACCCCTCCACTTT
TRBV6-5	TRBD2	-	TRBJ2-5	CASSYSPAGGGTQYF	TGTGCCAGCAGTTACTCTCCTGCGGGGGGTGGGACCCAGTACTTC